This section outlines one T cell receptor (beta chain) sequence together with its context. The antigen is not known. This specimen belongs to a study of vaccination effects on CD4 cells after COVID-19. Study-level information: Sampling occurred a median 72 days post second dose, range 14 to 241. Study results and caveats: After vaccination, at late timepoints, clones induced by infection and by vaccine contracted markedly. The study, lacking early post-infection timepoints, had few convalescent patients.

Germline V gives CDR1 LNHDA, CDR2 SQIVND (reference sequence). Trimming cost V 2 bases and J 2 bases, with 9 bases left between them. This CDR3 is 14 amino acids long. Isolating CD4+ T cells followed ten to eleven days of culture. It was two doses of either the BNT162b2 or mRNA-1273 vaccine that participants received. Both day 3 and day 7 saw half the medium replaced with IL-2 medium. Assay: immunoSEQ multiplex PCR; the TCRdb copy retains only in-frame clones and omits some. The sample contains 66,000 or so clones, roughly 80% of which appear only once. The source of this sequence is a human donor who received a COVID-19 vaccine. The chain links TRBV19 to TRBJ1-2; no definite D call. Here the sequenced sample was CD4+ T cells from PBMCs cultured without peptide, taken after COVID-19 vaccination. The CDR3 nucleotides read TGTGCCAGTAGTATAAATCGCGGCAACTATGGCTACACCTTC. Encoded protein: CASSINRGNYGYTF.